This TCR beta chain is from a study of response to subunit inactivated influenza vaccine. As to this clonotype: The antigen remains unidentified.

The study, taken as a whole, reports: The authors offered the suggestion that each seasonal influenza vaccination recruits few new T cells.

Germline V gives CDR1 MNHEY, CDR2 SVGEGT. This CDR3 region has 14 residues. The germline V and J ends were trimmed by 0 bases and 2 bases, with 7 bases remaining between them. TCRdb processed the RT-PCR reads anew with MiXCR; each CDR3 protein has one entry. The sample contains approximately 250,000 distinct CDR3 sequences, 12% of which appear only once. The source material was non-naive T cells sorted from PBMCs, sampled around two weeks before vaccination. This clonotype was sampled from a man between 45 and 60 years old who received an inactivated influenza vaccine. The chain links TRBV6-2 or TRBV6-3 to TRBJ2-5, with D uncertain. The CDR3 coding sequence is TGTGCCAGCAGTTACTCGAGGATACAAGAGACCCAGTACTTC. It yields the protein CASSYSRIQETQYF.